Each of the 4 T cell receptor beta chains below was sequenced from the same sample in a study of OX40 agonist ivuxolimab in advanced cancers. Here immunoSEQ multiplex PCR was the method, and the copy in TCRdb shows in-frame clones only, minus some. The sample lists about 72,000 clones, 85% to 90% occurring once. Specimen: CD4+ or CD8+ T cells sorted from blood, collected in a trial of the OX40 agonist ivuxolimab. The receptors stem from an adult with an advanced solid tumor such as melanoma, head and neck, liver or kidney cancer.

This chain connects TRBV10-2 to TRBJ2-5; 9 nucleotides match TRBD1. The CDR3 runs 15 residues. J gave up 5 bases and V 6 bases, and 10 bases lay outside the gene matches. CDR1 is WSHSY and CDR2 is SAAADI in the germline V gene. The CDR3 sequence is CASRAGTGRAETQYF. The CDR3 region has the DNA TGCGCCAGCAGGGCCGGGACAGGGCGGGCGGAGACCCAGTACTTC.

Regarding this clone: At one of its ends the junction is not consistent with the germline gene, which may arise from a read error. The rearrangement joins TRBV5-1 to TRBJ2-6; TRBD1 is a possible D gene (5 bases). This CDR3 has 14 amino acids. Germline V gives CDR1 SGHRS, CDR2 YFSETQ. The CDR3 reads CAISPGTGANVLTF. DNA of the CDR3: TGCGCCATCAGCCCAGGGACTGGGGCCAACGTCCTGACTTTC. The full variable domain, in which reference TRBV5-1 and TRBJ2-6 provide the parts outside the CDR3, is KAGVTQTPRYLIKTRGQQVTLSCSPISGHRSVSWYQQTPGQGLQFLFEYFSETQRNKGNFPGRFSGRQFSNSRSEMNVSTLELGDSALYLCAISPGTGANVLTFGAGSRLTVL.

The J gene is TRBJ2-1, the V gene TRBV14; 8 bases agree with TRBD1. Per the germline V gene, CDR1 is SGHDN and CDR2 is FVKESK. This CDR3 has 14 residues. With 4 bases clipped from V and 6 bases from J, the junction kept 5 bases outside the gene matches. In DNA, the CDR3 is TGTGCCAGCAGCCCGCTTACAGGGGGCAATGAGCAGTTCTTC. Residues: CASSPLTGGNEQFF.

The rearrangement uses TRBV19 and TRBJ1-2, with 9 bases lining up with TRBD1. Germline-derived CDR1 and CDR2 are LNHDA and SQIVND (reference sequence). The V gene end was trimmed by 6 bases and the J gene end by 5 bases; junction bases not matched to a gene: 4. The CDR3 extends over 13 amino acids. The CDR3 loop reads CASRTTGGYGYTF. The CDR3 DNA is TGTGCCAGTAGAACGACAGGGGGGTATGGCTACACCTTC.